This record concerns one TCR beta chain sequence. Its target is unknown. Preparation of the TCRbeta library was carried out with unique molecular identifiers. TCRdb used MiXCR to reprocess the PCR reads, holding one entry per CDR3 protein. The table records roughly 100,000 distinct CDR3 sequences, roughly 6% of them present only once. In germline, CDR1 is MDHEN, CDR2 SYDVKM. The CDR3 spans 12 residues. V was shortened by 4 bases and J by 7 bases, with 8 bases between the two germline ends. This entry comes from a study of T-cell reconstitution after alpha-beta-depleted transplantation in children. Study-level points and caveats: About two months after transplant, alpha-beta T cells reportedly came from several hundred expanded graft clones. The study traced high day-60 TCRbeta diversity in some patients to surviving recipient T cells and thymic progenitors.

This receptor was obtained from a female patient aged 2 to 10 who had a stem cell transplant for Fanconi anemia, so the T cells may come from the graft donor. The sequencing here drew on PBMCs, mostly from graft donor cells, taken 60 days after TCRalphabeta/CD19-depleted stem cell transplant. This chain joins TRBV28 and TRBJ1-5; D not certain. The CDR3 spells CASSSPGQPQHF. The CDR3 DNA follows: TGTGCCAGCAGTTCCCCGGGGCAGCCCCAGCATTTT.